A single sample is the source of the 31 T cell receptor beta chains below, sequenced in a study of blood T cells in healthy people across ages (dated by TCRdb to between 2014 and 2017). Library preparation was by 5' RACE. The sequencer was an Illumina HiSeq 2500. A second 7 to 11 cycle PCR used a sample-barcoded 5' primer and a J-beta primer mix. Clones were called with MiXCR by TCRdb after fastp trimmed the public reads at Q25, and only in-frame beta chains were retained. Each CDR3 protein gets just one entry, which takes the most common genes and DNA from the rows behind it. The sample yields hundreds of thousands of distinct CDR3 sequences; about 59% were counted once. The ten most abundant clones make up 28% of the sample. Sequenced: blood. These receptors all come from a man under 40 in good health.

The chain recombines TRBV7-3 with TRBJ2-5; 10 bases are a match to TRBD2. The J segment lost 1 base and the V segment lost 5 bases, leaving 7 bases of the junction unmatched. CDR1 and CDR2 from the germline V gene are SGHTA and FQGTGA. The CDR3 runs 16 residues. The CDR3 DNA is TGTGCCAGCAGCCCAAGCGGGGGGGACCTCCAAGAGACCCAGTACTTC. Translated: CASSPSGGDLQETQYF.

This clonotype was seen only a few times. J is TRBJ2-6 and V is TRBV6-5; D is unresolved. The CDR3 extends over 16 amino acids. The V and J ends lost 0 bases and 2 bases respectively, with 8 bases between them. The germline V gene encodes CDR1 MNHEY and CDR2 SVGAGI. Here the CDR3 reads CASSYSTPTGANVLTF. CDR3 bases: TGTGCCAGCAGTTACTCGACCCCTACTGGGGCCAACGTCCTGACTTTC.

This clonotype was found many times. The genes are TRBV6-5 and TRBJ2-5, with D hard to call. The CDR3 is made up of 14 amino acids. Trimming left V 7 bases short and J 5 bases short, with 17 bases between. Germline loops: CDR1 MNHEY, CDR2 SVGAGI. The CDR3 reads CASNPWDQSETQYF. CDR3 coding DNA: TGTGCCAGCAACCCTTGGGATCAGAGCGAGACCCAGTACTTC.

The gene calls are TRBV28 and TRBJ2-1; TRBD1 or TRBD2 may be the D gene (5 bases each). Germline values: CDR1 MDHEN, CDR2 SYDVKM. This CDR3 has 15 residues. V was pared by 7 bases and J by 7 bases, with 20 bases between. The CDR3 DNA sequence: TGTGCCAGCACCCTGCAATCGGGGCTTAGAAATGAGCAGTTCTTC. Translation: CASTLQSGLRNEQFF. Full variable domain (rest looked up from reference TRBV28 and TRBJ2-1): DVKVTQSSRYLVKRTGEKVFLECVQDMDHENMFWYRQDPGLGLRLIYFSYDVKMKEKGDIPEGYSVSREKKERFSLILESASTNQTSMYLCASTLQSGLRNEQFFGPGTRLTVL.

This chain connects TRBV24-1 to TRBJ2-1; TRBD1 matches at 9 bases. Germline V gene sequence: CDR1 KGHDR, CDR2 SFDVKD. Trimming at V came to 4 bases and at J to 4 bases, leaving 7 bases not matched to a gene. This CDR3 region has 16 residues. Here the CDR3 DNA reads TGTGCCACCAGTGACCGTGACAGGGGGGTTTACAATGAGCAGTTCTTC. As protein: CATSDRDRGVYNEQFF.

The J gene is TRBJ1-2, the V gene TRBV27, with D tentatively TRBD1 (6 bases). Trimming took off 7 bases at V and 5 bases at J, with 17 bases between the two ends. The CDR3 runs to 14 residues. Per the germline V gene, CDR1 is MNHEY and CDR2 is SMNVEV (reference sequence). The CDR3 reads CASNPAGEGYGYTF. The DNA for the CDR3 is TGTGCCAGCAACCCCGCAGGGGAGGGGTATGGCTACACCTTC.

This clonotype appeared a few times. The rearrangement joins TRBV20-1 to TRBJ2-1; 7 bases are a match to TRBD1. V gave up 0 bases and J gave up 6 bases; unmatched junction bases: 8. From germline, CDR1 is DFQATT and CDR2 SNEGSKA (reference sequence). The CDR3 spans 15 residues. CDR3 protein: CSARDPGGLSNEQFF. In DNA, the CDR3 is TGCAGTGCTAGAGATCCAGGGGGTCTTAGCAATGAGCAGTTCTTC.

The chain is built from TRBV7-2 and TRBJ1-5; no clear D. Per germline, CDR1 SGHTA and CDR2 FQGNSA. The CDR3 runs to 15 residues. Trimming left V 2 bases short and J 3 bases short, with 11 bases between. The CDR3 bases are TGTGCCAGCAGCTTACAAGGCACCCCCAATCAGCCCCAGCATTTT. It specifies CASSLQGTPNQPQHF.

J is TRBJ1-1 and V is TRBV20-1; 10 bases agree with TRBD1. The CDR3 extends over 12 amino acids. V was clipped by 3 bases and J by 7 bases; unmatched bases: 2. Germline V CDR1 and CDR2: DFQATT, SNEGSKA (reference sequence). This CDR3 is CSASWTGGEAFF. CDR3 DNA: TGCAGTGCTAGTTGGACAGGGGGTGAAGCTTTCTTT.

V gene TRBV2 combines with J gene TRBJ1-4; unclear D gene. V was clipped by 11 bases and J by 0 bases, with 16 bases between them. CDR1 is SNHLY, CDR2 FYNNEI, per germline. The CDR3 has 15 amino acids. CDR3 sequence (DNA): TGTGCCCATAAAAGGGAGGGCTCAACTAATGAAAAACTGTTTTTT. Translating gives CAHKREGSTNEKLFF.

This clonotype was observed at least ten times. The chain uses TRBV10-3 and TRBJ2-5; 7 bases are shared with TRBD2. Germline trimming cut 3 bases from V and 3 bases from J; bases unmatched to any gene: 4. The CDR3 is 14 residues long. Germline values: CDR1 ENHRY, CDR2 SYGVKD. CDR3 in amino acids: CAISEGRGEETQYF. CDR3 in DNA: TGTGCCATCAGTGAAGGGAGGGGCGAAGAGACCCAGTACTTC.

In DNA, the CDR3 is TGCGCCAGCAGCTTGGACCCAGTCGATTTGACTGATACGCAGTATTTT. Protein sequence: CASSLDPVDLTDTQYF. The chain employs TRBV5-1 and TRBJ2-3; D is ambiguous. The germline V and J ends were trimmed by 0 bases and 6 bases, with 17 bases remaining between them. CDR1 is SGHRS, CDR2 YFSETQ, per germline. CDR3 length equals 16 residues.

CDR3 region: CASSESYGSYEQYF. In DNA, the CDR3 is TGTGCCAGCAGCGAGAGCTATGGGTCCTACGAGCAGTACTTC. This rearrangement joins TRBV11-3 to TRBJ2-7; D gene uncertain. Germline CDR1 and CDR2: SGHNT and YENEEA. Trimming stripped 5 bases from V and 1 base from J, with 12 bases between. The length of the CDR3 is 14 residues. Based on the CDR3 plus reference TRBV11-3 and TRBJ2-7, the full variable domain is EAGVVQSPRYKIIEKKQPVAFWCNPISGHNTLYWYLQNLGQGPELLIRYENEEAVDDSQLPKDRFSAERLKGVDSTLKIQPAELGDSAVYLCASSESYGSYEQYFGPGTRLTVT.

The genes are TRBV20-1 and TRBJ1-2, with D hard to call. With 4 bases removed from V and 4 bases from J, the gap between germline ends came to 10 bases. This CDR3 comprises 12 residues. Germline V lookup: CDR1 DFQATT, CDR2 SNEGSKA (reference sequence). The CDR3 is CSANGRSYGYTF. DNA of the CDR3: TGCAGTGCTAATGGGAGGTCCTATGGCTACACCTTC.

The V call is TRBV4-3, the J call TRBJ2-1; D could derive from TRBD1 or TRBD2 (6 bases each). Germline V gene data show CDR1 as LGHNA and CDR2 as YSLEER. Trimming cost V 1 base and J 4 bases, with 14 bases left between them. There are 16 residues in the CDR3. The chain's CDR3 is CASSQVRGLKYNEQFF. Here the CDR3 DNA reads TGCGCCAGCAGCCAAGTCCGGGGGCTGAAGTACAATGAGCAGTTCTTC.

This clonotype has only a few counts. The CDR3 is CASSLRVAGAYEQYF. In DNA, the CDR3 is TGTGCCAGCAGCTTACGGGTAGCGGGGGCCTACGAGCAGTACTTC. The V and J genes are TRBV7-2 and TRBJ2-7; 9 nucleotides align to TRBD2. After removal of 2 bases from V and 2 bases from J, the junction contained 4 bases not matched to a gene. This CDR3 has 15 amino acids. CDR1 and CDR2 from the germline V gene are SGHTA and FQGNSA.

The rearrangement links TRBV12-3 or TRBV12-4 to TRBJ2-4; possible D gene TRBD2, 5 bases. The CDR3 covers 15 residues. Trimming removed 7 bases from V and 13 bases from J, with 26 bases in between. In DNA form, the CDR3 reads TGTGCCAGCACCCAAGGACGGCACCTCTGGGGAGAGCAGTACTTC. It yields the protein CASTQGRHLWGEQYF.

V is TRBV5-1 and J is TRBJ2-5; 7 positions match TRBD1. With 4 bases clipped from V and 7 bases from J, the junction kept 10 bases outside the gene matches. The germline gives CDR1 SGHRS, CDR2 YFSETQ. The CDR3 sequence is 14 residues long. The CDR3 sequence: CASSIPGTDGTQYF. The CDR3 coding sequence is TGCGCCAGCAGCATACCCGGGACAGATGGGACCCAGTACTTC.

The V and J genes are TRBV6-6 and TRBJ2-7, with TRBD2 as a possible D gene (6 bases). Per germline, CDR1 MNHNY and CDR2 SVGAGI (reference sequence). The CDR3 extends over 15 amino acids. V lost 7 bases and J lost 0, with 16 bases in between. In DNA, the CDR3 is TGTGCCAGCACCGATGCGGGGACGGCCTCCTACGAGCAGTACTTC. Protein: CASTDAGTASYEQYF.

This clonotype was detected only once. The V gene is TRBV29-1, the J gene TRBJ2-1; TRBD2 agrees at 8 bases. The germline V gene has CDR1 SQVTM and CDR2 ANQGSEA. Unmatched junction bases numbered 8, after V lost 6 bases and J lost 4 bases. The CDR3 runs to 14 residues. The CDR3 reads CSVQKRGRYNEQFF. CDR3 bases: TGCAGCGTCCAAAAGCGGGGGCGGTACAATGAGCAGTTCTTC.

This clonotype was seen more than once but under ten times. V and J are TRBV4-3 and TRBJ2-5, with D possibly being TRBD2 (8 bases). This CDR3 is built from 16 residues. The V and J ends lost 0 bases and 2 bases respectively, with 13 bases between them. Per germline, CDR1 LGHNA and CDR2 YSLEER. For the CDR3, the DNA is TGCGCCAGCAGCCAAGATCGGGGGGGACAGCAAGAGACCCAGTACTTC. Protein: CASSQDRGGQQETQYF.

This clonotype was seen more than once but under ten times. The genes are TRBV10-3 and TRBJ2-5; 10 nucleotides line up with TRBD1. The germline V gene encodes CDR1 ENHRY and CDR2 SYGVKD. Trimming took 6 bases from V and 4 from J; bases not matched to a gene: 5. The CDR3 has 14 residues. CDR3 DNA sequence: TGTGCCATCAGCGGGACAGGGGACGGAGAGACCCAGTACTTC. Amino acid sequence: CAISGTGDGETQYF.

The CDR3 nucleotides are TGTGCCAGCAGCGCTCCCCTAGCGGGGGGCTACGAGCAGTACTTC. Protein product: CASSAPLAGGYEQYF. The chain joins TRBV28 to TRBJ2-7, with TRBD2 matching over 11 bases. V gave up 6 bases and J gave up 3 bases; unmatched junction bases: 7. The CDR3 is 15 residues long. In germline, CDR1 is MDHEN, CDR2 SYDVKM.

The rearrangement links TRBV7-3 to TRBJ2-7; 8 bases line up with TRBD1. Germline loops: CDR1 SGHTA, CDR2 FQGTGA. The CDR3 is 16 residues long. J lost 1 base, V lost 5 bases, and 10 bases had no gene match. The CDR3 DNA sequence: TGTGCCAGCAGCCCTGCCGGGACAGGTGGGTCCTACGAGCAGTACTTC. This sequence encodes CASSPAGTGGSYEQYF.

In this sample, this clonotype turned up a few times. The V call is TRBV24-1, the J call TRBJ1-2; D call uncertain. This CDR3 has 14 residues. Trimming stripped 4 bases from V and 3 bases from J, with 11 bases between. CDR1 and CDR2 (germline): KGHDR, SFDVKD. The chain's CDR3 is CATSDFDRYYGYTF. For the CDR3, the DNA is TGTGCCACCAGTGACTTCGACCGCTACTATGGCTACACCTTC.

In this sample, this clonotype turned up once. This chain joins TRBV19 and TRBJ1-6; no clear D. Trimming stripped 1 base from V and 1 base from J, with 14 bases between. The CDR3 loop spans 18 amino acids. Germline V gene data show CDR1 as LNHDA and CDR2 as SQIVND (reference sequence). In nucleotides, the CDR3 is TGTGCCAGTAGTATAGGACACCTCCGGGATTCCTATAATTCACCCCTCCACTTT. Amino acids: CASSIGHLRDSYNSPLHF.

This clonotype has only a few counts. Just one base apart from a much larger clone, this may be a read error. The chain links TRBV7-3 to TRBJ2-3; unclear D gene. The V gene's germline CDR1 is SGHTA and CDR2 FQGTGA. The V gene lost 1 base and the J gene lost 6 bases, with 11 bases spanning the gap. The CDR3 loop spans 14 amino acids. In DNA form, the CDR3 reads TGTGCCAGCAGCTTAAGGGGTGGGCGGGATACGCAGTATTTT. Translation gives CASSLRGGRDTQYF.

This clonotype was seen a handful of times. This chain joins TRBV5-1 and TRBJ1-6, with D unresolved. The CDR3 length is 16 residues. V was cut by 4 bases and J by 0 bases, with 11 bases left in between. In germline, CDR1 is SGHRS, CDR2 YFSETQ. As DNA, the CDR3 is TGCGCCAGCAGCCCCCGGCTGAGCTCCTATAATTCACCCCTCCACTTT. Translating gives CASSPRLSSYNSPLHF.

To note about this clonotype: Its ends do not fully match the called genes, so a read error is possible. This chain uses TRBV25-1 with TRBJ2-5, with no clear D. The CDR3 spans 13 residues. CDR1 is MGHDK, CDR2 SYGVNS, per germline. CDR3 coding DNA: TGTGCCAACAGTGTGGGTGCGCAAGAGACCCAGTACTTC. Protein product: CANSVGAQETQYF. Combining the CDR3 with reference TRBV25-1 and TRBJ2-5 gives the whole variable domain EADIYQTPRYLVIGTGKKITLECSQTMGHDKMYWYQQDPGMELHLIHYSYGVNSTEKGDLSSESTVSRIRTEHFPLTLESARPSHTSQYLCANSVGAQETQYFGPGTRLLVL.

This rearrangement joins TRBV4-3 to TRBJ2-2, with a tentative D call TRBD2 (5 bases). Germline CDR1 and CDR2: LGHNA and YSLEER. Trimming took off 0 bases at V and 4 bases at J, with 15 bases between the two ends. This CDR3 is 17 amino acids long. As DNA, the CDR3 is TGCGCCAGCAGCCAAGATTCCGGGCGGGTCATCACCGGGGAGCTGTTTTTT. Its translation is CASSQDSGRVITGELFF.

V gene TRBV6-1 combines with J gene TRBJ2-5; the D gene could be TRBD1 or TRBD2 (5 bases each). The DNA matches TRBJ2-7 better at its end, which makes the J call doubtful. The CDR3 spans 13 residues. Germline V CDR1 and CDR2: MNHNS, SASEGT. CDR3 region: CASTRDGTYEQYF. CDR3 coding DNA: TGTGCCAGCACCCGGGACGGGACCTACGAGCAGTACTTC.